This T cell receptor (beta chain) was captured by sequencing in a study of shared clonotypes between healthy human individuals. Study findings and constraints: For naive CD4 cells, approximately 4.8% of clonotypes were shared across a handful of donors. Donor clonotype sharing was expected to depend on sequencing depth.

Genomic DNA belonging to each subset was distributed in equal measure over several immunoSEQ plates. Measured with immunoSEQ multiplex PCR; TCRdb has only the in-frame clones, and not every one. Of approximately 2.3 million clones in the sample, more than 80% were seen once. As regards this clone: Its antigen is still unknown. The same CDR3 arises from other DNA sequences in this sample as well.

CDR3 length: 12 amino acids. Looked up from germline, CDR1 is GTSNPN and CDR2 is SVGIG (reference sequence). J gave up 1 base and V 4 bases, and 1 base lay outside the gene matches. The source is a young man in good health. Some clones in this sample may be carry-over from other donors' samples. This chain links TRBV30 with TRBJ2-7; 7 bases fit TRBD1. Input material: naive CD4+ T cells from PBMCs. Subset denoted: CD45RA+ positively selected. The CDR3, as DNA: TGTGCCTGGAACAGGGGATCCTACGAGCAGTACTTC. This encodes CAWNRGSYEQYF.